This T cell receptor (beta chain) originates from a study of T cells in Graves' hyperthyroidism and ophthalmopathy. The CDR3 runs to 15 residues. Germline trimming cut 5 bases from V and 4 bases from J; bases unmatched to any gene: 11. The germline V gene encodes CDR1 PRHDT and CDR2 FYEKMQ (reference sequence). This clonotype has a handful of counts. Amplification yielded TCR beta CDR3 regions, with RNA transcripts as the source. RT-PCR in the first round (using the HTBI primer set) targeted the TCR CDR3. TCRdb redid the calling of the multiplex PCR reads with MiXCR, one entry per CDR3 protein. This sample carries hundreds of thousands of distinct CDR3 sequences, roughly a sixth of them seen once, and the ten largest clones take about 18%.

The receptor was isolated from a woman under 30 with Graves' hyperthyroidism. Sequenced: blood. The chain uses TRBV13 and TRBJ2-7; 7 bases are a match to TRBD1. CDR3 residues: CASSTSRDRQYEQYF. DNA of the CDR3: TGTGCCAGCAGCACCTCCCGGGACAGACAATACGAGCAGTACTTC.